The rows below give T cell receptor beta chains drawn from one sample of a study of blood T cell repertoires in COVID-19. Libraries were prepared by immunoSEQ multiplex PCR; TCRdb keeps only in-frame clonotypes and omits some of them. This sample has over 600,000 clones, with 85% to 90% found just once. The sample taken for sequencing was peripheral blood. Every receptor here comes from a woman under 30 with acute or convalescent COVID-19. The CDR3 runs from the conserved cysteine through the conserved F or W.

>TRBV6-4
CANYRSGTPKDGNTIYF
>TRBV7-3
CASSFGGPTDTQYF
>TRBV18
CASSRQAPGNTIYF
>TRBV30
CAWNPGQDYGYTF
>TRBV14
CASSQIAAGSYEQYF
>TRBV30
CAWSVTGRNEQFF
>TRBV9
CASSVALTGSHLGYTF
>TRBV11-2
CASSPTGIGVEKLFF
>TRBV6-2/TRBV6-3
CASSYSTNSYEQYF
>TRBV2
CASSLDTPNTEAFF
>TRBV5-6
CASSLGDRYYGYTF
>TRBV7-2
CASSLESGGADTQYF
>TRBV30
CAGEATNEKLFF
>TRBV11-3
CASSFRPTAAEAFF
>TRBV29-1
CSVWTGTGNTIYF
>TRBV2
CASAATGSPLHF
>TRBV7-2
CASSLEQGQTGELFF
>TRBV2
CASSEASTLDSKSLPAFF
>TRBV6-5
CASSSSDRGRNQPQHF
>TRBV12-3/TRBV12-4
CASSGGQAYGYTF
>TRBV5-4
CASRGGTGRNTEAFF
>TRBV5-1
CASSLEGVGNQPQHF
>TRBV3-1/TRBV3-2
CASSQDLGQGFYNSPLHF
>TRBV13
CASSLGSYEQYF
>TRBV5-6
CASSSTGTGNEKLFF
>TRBV29-1
CAPCLSGGDTQYF
>TRBV6-5
CASMGATFGQYF
>TRBV29-1
CSVHGQGQETQYF
>TRBV18
CASSPQRENYGYTF
>TRBV2
CASSQRPSGGDEQYF
>TRBV6-6
CASSYSGTGTNYGYTF
>TRBV24-1
CATSDTGTRKSNEQFF
>TRBV18
CASSPGGLDNSPLHF
>TRBV6-4
CASSDGAGQGYTF
>TRBV30
CAWSVKQGKFNQPQHF
>TRBV4-1
CASSQVRNSGTYEQYF
>TRBV2
CASSSQENEKLFF
>TRBV5-1
CASSLGLAGGEQYF
>TRBV7-2
CASSLGVGAFF
>TRBV19
CASSITSGGSNEQFF
>TRBV10-2
CASSGGFSQPQHF
>TRBV15
CATSRDRMGLSLYEQYF
>TRBV6-5
CASTRGETQYF
>TRBV12-3/TRBV12-4
CASTPRGGEQYF
>TRBV5-1
CASSKLAGGDTQYF
>TRBV5-1
CASSLESREEQYF
>TRBV2
CATAGERNTEAFF
>TRBV7-2
CASSRDRVSGNTIYF
>TRBV29-1
CSVAHGTRTEAFF
>TRBV19
CASSGLIGVYGYTF
>TRBV30
CAWSVMTDTEAFF
>TRBV30
CAWSVRNTEAFF
>TRBV9
CASTGGSTDTQYF
>TRBV29-1
CSGGANEQFF